A selection of T cell receptor beta chains follows, all from one sample in a study of blood T cell repertoires in COVID-19. Repertoires were generated with immunoSEQ multiplex PCR, while TCRdb's copy carries only in-frame clones and drops some. Of a few hundred thousand clones in the sample, roughly 90% are singletons; the top ten hold approximately 0.93%. The sequencing input was PBMCs or T cells enriched from blood (not recorded which). All receptors derive from a woman in her twenties or thirties who had recovered from COVID-19. Both conserved end residues are part of each CDR3. Fields, in order: D gene, V gene, clone size, J gene, CDR3 protein, CDR3 DNA. A D gene is named only where the DNA matches it firmly. Only some rows state a clone size, as once, few, many or a class for expanded clones.

TRBD1,TRBV2,.,TRBJ1-4,CASSDDRGTNEKLFF,TGTGCCAGCAGTGATGACAGGGGGACTAATGAAAAACTGTTTTTT
.,TRBV7-8,.,TRBJ1-4,CASSPLREKLFF,TGTGCCAGCAGCCCCCTGAGAGAAAAACTGTTTTTT
TRBD1,TRBV28,.,TRBJ1-3,CASRHSGGSGNTIYF,TGTGCCAGCAGGCACTCAGGGGGCTCTGGAAACACCATATATTTT
.,TRBV5-1,.,TRBJ1-4,CASSPDRTGNEKLFF,TGCGCCAGCAGCCCCGACAGGACCGGGAATGAAAAACTGTTTTTT
.,TRBV10-1,.,TRBJ1-1,CASSRSGENTEAFF,TGCGCCAGCAGTCGATCAGGGGAGAACACTGAAGCTTTCTTT
TRBD1,TRBV5-1,.,TRBJ2-1,CASSLGTGGSLSSYNEQFF,TGCGCCAGCAGCTTGGGGACAGGGGGCTCCCTCAGCTCCTACAATGAGCAGTTCTTC
TRBD1,TRBV5-1,.,TRBJ1-1,CASSYGTAAGNTEAFF,TGCGCCAGCAGCTACGGGACAGCGGCGGGGAACACTGAAGCTTTCTTT
TRBD1,TRBV2,.,TRBJ2-7,CASSQRTGYEQYF,TGTGCCAGCAGTCAGAGGACAGGGTACGAGCAGTACTTC
TRBD1,TRBV12-3/TRBV12-4,.,TRBJ2-7,CASSFPGGLEQYF,TGTGCCAGCAGTTTCCCAGGGGGCCTCGAGCAGTACTTC
.,TRBV7-8,.,TRBJ1-1,CASSAHNTEAFF,TGTGCCAGCAGCGCACACAACACTGAAGCTTTCTTT
TRBD1,TRBV7-9,.,TRBJ1-2,CASSTGQESYGYTF,TGTGCCAGCAGCACCGGACAGGAGAGCTATGGCTACACCTTC
.,TRBV4-1,.,TRBJ2-7,CASSLGQGTSYEQYF,TGCGCCAGCAGCCTAGGGCAGGGGACCTCCTACGAGCAGTACTTC
TRBD1,TRBV24-1,.,TRBJ2-4,CATSDLSRDSEILAKNIQYF,TGTGCCACCAGTGATTTGAGCCGGGACAGCGAAATCTTAGCCAAAAACATTCAGTACTTC
.,TRBV5-1,.,TRBJ1-2,CASSFRKQSPIQYGYTF,TGCGCCAGCAGCTTCCGTAAACAGTCCCCAATTCAGTATGGCTACACCTTC
TRBD1,TRBV28,.,TRBJ1-2,CASSLYRGQDYGYTF,TGTGCCAGCAGTTTGTACAGGGGGCAGGACTATGGCTACACCTTC
TRBD1,TRBV2,.,TRBJ1-6,CASNGIRDREWPLHF,TGTGCCAGCAATGGAATCCGGGACAGGGAGTGGCCCCTCCACTTT
TRBD1,TRBV9,.,TRBJ1-6,CASSPHGWTGVNSPLHF,TGTGCCAGCAGCCCTCACGGGTGGACAGGGGTAAATTCACCCCTCCACTTT
TRBD1,TRBV6-2/TRBV6-3,.,TRBJ2-7,CASSYPGGTGGHEQYF,TGTGCCAGCAGTTACCCAGGTGGGACAGGGGGCCACGAGCAGTACTTC
TRBD1,TRBV18,once,TRBJ1-2,CASSPEDRVGGYTF,TGTGCCAGCTCACCAGAGGACAGGGTGGGAGGCTACACCTTC
.,TRBV12-3/TRBV12-4,.,TRBJ1-3,CASKQDSGNTIYF,TGTGCCAGCAAACAGGACTCTGGAAACACCATATATTTT
TRBD1,TRBV10-1,.,TRBJ2-2,CARQRTGGASLGSGELFF,TGCGCCAGGCAGAGGACAGGGGGCGCCTCCTTGGGCAGCGGGGAGCTGTTTTTT
.,TRBV11-2,.,TRBJ2-3,CASSLHERQRTDTQYF,TGTGCCAGCAGCTTACACGAGCGTCAACGCACAGATACGCAGTATTTT
TRBD1,TRBV5-6,.,TRBJ2-7,CASSKGTVSYEQYF,TGTGCCAGCAGCAAAGGGACAGTATCCTACGAGCAGTACTTC
TRBD1,TRBV28,.,TRBJ1-2,CASSFLDRGSWDGYTF,TGTGCCAGCAGTTTTCTGGACAGGGGGTCTTGGGATGGCTACACCTTC